This T cell receptor beta chain comes out of a study of blood T cell repertoires in COVID-19. Overall study: Spain, Italy and the United States supplied samples that represented acute and convalescent COVID-19. PBMCs, B-cell-depleted T cells, or T cells were the source of the cDNA or gDNA that made up the material.

Trimming removed 4 bases from V and 7 bases from J; junction bases left unmatched: 3. The CDR3 length is 14 residues. Germline V gene data show CDR1 as MDHEN and CDR2 as SYDVKM. Per the original methods: Nucleated cell counts were estimated from reference gene primer amplification. Repertoires were generated with immunoSEQ multiplex PCR, while TCRdb's copy carries only in-frame clones and drops some. V, J and clone size are taken as reported in that table, and D and trimming were inferred from the DNA itself. This table has approximately 220,000 clones, around 88% appearing once. Sequencing was done on a sample of peripheral blood. The V and J genes are TRBV28 and TRBJ1-6; 8 nucleotides agree with TRBD1. The sequence was obtained from a woman in her 50s with acute or convalescent COVID-19. CDR3 loop: CASSSGTGNSPLHF. CDR3 bases: TGTGCCAGCAGTTCCGGGACAGGAAATTCACCCCTCCACTTT. The whole variable domain, filled in from reference TRBV28 and TRBJ1-6, reads DVKVTQSSRYLVKRTGEKVFLECVQDMDHENMFWYRQDPGLGLRLIYFSYDVKMKEKGDIPEGYSVSREKKERFSLILESASTNQTSMYLCASSSGTGNSPLHFGNGTRLTVT.